The T cell receptor (beta chain) under discussion was sequenced for a study of blood T cell repertoires in COVID-19. Across the whole study: T cells, B-cell-depleted T cells, or PBMCs provided the cDNA or gDNA that served as material.

The trim removed 5 bases at V and 4 bases at J, leaving 6 bases unmatched. Germline CDR1 and CDR2: MDHEN and SYDVKM. This CDR3 region has 14 residues. Enrollment of patients from Seattle took place during active infection, with longitudinal follow-up. Under the authors' procedure: Amplified reference gene primers provided the basis for estimating nucleated cell counts. The method was immunoSEQ multiplex PCR; TCRdb's version includes in-frame clones alone and lacks a portion of them. From that table come the V and J calls and clone size; the DNA was used to work out D and trimming. The sample records roughly 210,000 clones, 84% being singletons.

The clonotype was recovered from a woman aged 80 or over with COVID-19, enrolled during active disease. Sequencing was performed on peripheral blood. This rearrangement joins TRBV28 to TRBJ2-5, with TRBD1 matching 8 bases. CDR3 amino acids: CASSGGQARETQYF. The CDR3 DNA follows: TGTGCCAGCAGTGGGGGACAGGCCCGAGAGACCCAGTACTTC.